This T cell receptor (beta chain) was captured in a study of identifying expanded T cells in peripheral blood (dated by TCRdb to between 2018 and 2021). Describing the broader study: Technical replicates were generated by sequencing separate aliquots of the same genomic DNA pool, and four replicates were compared pairwise. The full study reports these points: Across all healthy donors, variance in clone template counts between approximately 2-week samples was found to increase significantly with total template count. Across all healthy-donor time intervals, the beta-binomial model significantly cut both the number of clones called differentially abundant and the false-positive rate. The authors expected that biological variance in healthy repertoires might rise further over much longer intervals, such as months to years. The binomial model flagged roughly 1.3 differentially abundant clones between technical replicates but 15 to 17 over roughly two weeks and roughly 19 over about four weeks.

The immunoSEQ Assay, which uses bias-controlled multiplex PCR amplification of genomic DNA, was used to profile TCRbeta CDR3 regions. The study's processing was this. To quantify the absolute abundance of each unique TCRbeta CDR3 region, the sequences were collapsed and filtered. Differential abundance was tested with two models: a binomial (Fisher-equivalent) model and a beta-binomial model that adds time-dependent variance fitted from healthy donors. Clones with fewer than 5 combined templates were removed, and differential abundance was called for clones with a Benjamini-Hochberg FDR below 0.01. Beta-binomial variance was modeled as a function of total template count across the two samples using the form v = (b*log(k)+a)^2. Sourced from immuneACCESS, this table was stored by TCRdb with only in-frame sequences that have V and J called. A share of the clones is absent; for the studies checked, an unresolved V gene accounts for under half, and the remainder has no known explanation. The V and J calls and clone size are taken from that table; D and trimming were inferred from the DNA. The sample table holds about 82,000 clones, of which about 87% were seen once. The ten largest account for 7% to 8.5% of the sample.

No immune events, such as infections, were documented for the healthy donors during the collection period. To calibrate time-dependent variance in a beta-binomial model of T-cell clone differential abundance, blood repertoires from healthy donors were used as a training cohort. There were roughly 10 healthy donors in the training cohort, of whom 3 were female and 7 were male. The donors were between about 29 and 64 years old, with an average age of roughly 40 years. Whole blood from each healthy donor was obtained from a commercial supplier and was collected at three time points approximately 13 days apart. Genomic DNA was extracted from unsorted whole blood for immunosequencing. Regarding this clone: It has no known antigen specificity. No base qualities exist here, and no much larger clone lies one base off it.

V lost 4 bases and J lost 2 bases; the stretch between them is 15 bases long. The CDR1 and CDR2 encoded by the germline V gene are ENHRY and SYGVKD. The CDR3 contains 16 residues, cysteine and phenylalanine counted. The only DNA kept is the CDR3, 48 bases in frame from the first base. The sequenced sample was blood. This receptor was taken from a person between 18 and 75 years old in good health. The chain is made from TRBV10-3 and TRBJ2-1; perhaps TRBD1 is the D gene, with 6 bases matching. The CDR3 sequence is CAISVYGTSPYNEQFF. The DNA sequence reads TGTGCCATCAGTGTTTACGGGACATCCCCCTACAATGAGCAGTTCTTC.